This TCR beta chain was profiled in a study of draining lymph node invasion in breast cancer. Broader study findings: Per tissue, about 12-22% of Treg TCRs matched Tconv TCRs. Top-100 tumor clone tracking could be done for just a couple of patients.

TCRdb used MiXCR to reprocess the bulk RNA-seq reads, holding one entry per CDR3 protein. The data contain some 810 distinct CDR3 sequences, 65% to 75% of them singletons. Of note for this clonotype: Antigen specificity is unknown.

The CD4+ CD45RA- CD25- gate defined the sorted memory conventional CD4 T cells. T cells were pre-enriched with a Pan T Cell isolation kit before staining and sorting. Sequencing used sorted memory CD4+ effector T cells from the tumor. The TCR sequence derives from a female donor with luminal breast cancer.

Here the CDR3 reads CSAKQGGQPQHF. The CDR3 DNA follows: TGCAGTGCTAAACAGGGAGGTCAGCCCCAGCATTTT. V gene TRBV20-1 combines with J gene TRBJ1-5; possible D gene TRBD1, 6 bases. V gave up 4 bases and J gave up 6 bases, with 10 bases separating them. This CDR3 is built from 12 residues. The germline V gene encodes CDR1 DFQATT and CDR2 SNEGSKA (reference sequence).